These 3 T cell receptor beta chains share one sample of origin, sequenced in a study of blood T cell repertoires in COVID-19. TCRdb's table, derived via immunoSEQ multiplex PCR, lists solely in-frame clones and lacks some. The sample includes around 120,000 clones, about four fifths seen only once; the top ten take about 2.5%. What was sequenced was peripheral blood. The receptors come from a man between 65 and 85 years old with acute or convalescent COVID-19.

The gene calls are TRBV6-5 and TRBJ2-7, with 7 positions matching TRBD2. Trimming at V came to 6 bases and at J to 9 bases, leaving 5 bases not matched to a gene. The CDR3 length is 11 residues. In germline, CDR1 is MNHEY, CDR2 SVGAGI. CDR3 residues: CASSQGGGQYF. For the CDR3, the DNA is TGTGCCAGCAGCCAGGGCGGGGGGCAGTACTTC.

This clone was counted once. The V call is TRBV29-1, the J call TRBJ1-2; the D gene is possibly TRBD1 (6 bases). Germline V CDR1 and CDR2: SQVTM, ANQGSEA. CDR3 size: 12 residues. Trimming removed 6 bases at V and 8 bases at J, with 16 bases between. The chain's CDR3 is CSVLQGVEGYTF. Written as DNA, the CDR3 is TGCAGCGTACTACAGGGAGTGGAGGGCTACACCTTC. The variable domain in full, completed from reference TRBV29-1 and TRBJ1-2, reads SAVISQKPSRDICQRGTSLTIQCQVDSQVTMMFWYRQQPGQSLTLIATANQGSEATYESGFVIDKFPISRPNLTFSTLTVSNMSPEDSSIYLCSVLQGVEGYTFGSGTRLTVV.

Written as DNA, the CDR3 is TGTGCCAGCACCAACACGTACAGGGGCGAAAATTTCTTT. This translates into CASTNTYRGENFF. The genes are TRBV6-5 and TRBJ1-1; 7 positions agree with TRBD1. V was clipped by 7 bases and J by 13 bases; unmatched bases: 15. CDR1 MNHEY and CDR2 SVGAGI come from the germline V gene. There are 13 residues in the CDR3.